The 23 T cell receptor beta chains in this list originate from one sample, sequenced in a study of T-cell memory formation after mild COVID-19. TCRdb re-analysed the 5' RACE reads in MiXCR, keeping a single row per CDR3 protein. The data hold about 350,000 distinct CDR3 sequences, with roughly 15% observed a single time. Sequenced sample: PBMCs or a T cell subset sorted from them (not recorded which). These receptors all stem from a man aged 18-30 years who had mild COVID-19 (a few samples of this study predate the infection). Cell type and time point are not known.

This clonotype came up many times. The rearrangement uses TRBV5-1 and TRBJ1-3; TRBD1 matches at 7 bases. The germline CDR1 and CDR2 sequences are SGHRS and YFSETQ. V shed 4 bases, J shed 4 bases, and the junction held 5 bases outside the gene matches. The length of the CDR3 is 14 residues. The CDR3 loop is CASSPDRAGNTIYF. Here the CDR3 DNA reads TGCGCCAGCAGCCCCGACAGGGCAGGAAACACCATATATTTT. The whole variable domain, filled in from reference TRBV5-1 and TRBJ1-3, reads KAGVTQTPRYLIKTRGQQVTLSCSPISGHRSVSWYQQTPGQGLQFLFEYFSETQRNKGNFPGRFSGRQFSNSRSEMNVSTLELGDSALYLCASSPDRAGNTIYFGEGSWLTVV.

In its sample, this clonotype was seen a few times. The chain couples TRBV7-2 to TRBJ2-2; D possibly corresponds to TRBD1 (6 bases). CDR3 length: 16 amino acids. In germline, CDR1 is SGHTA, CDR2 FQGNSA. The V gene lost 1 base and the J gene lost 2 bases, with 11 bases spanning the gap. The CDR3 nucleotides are TGTGCCAGCAGCTTAGTTGGGACATATAACACCGGGGAGCTGTTTTTT. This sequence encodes CASSLVGTYNTGELFF.

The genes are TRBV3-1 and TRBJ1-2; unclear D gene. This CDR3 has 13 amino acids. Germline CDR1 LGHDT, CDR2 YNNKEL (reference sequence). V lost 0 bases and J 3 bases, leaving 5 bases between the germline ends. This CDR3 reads CASSQEFHYGYTF. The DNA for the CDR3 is TGTGCCAGCAGCCAAGAGTTCCACTATGGCTACACCTTC. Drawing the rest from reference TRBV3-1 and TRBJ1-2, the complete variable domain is DTAVSQTPKYLVTQMGNDKSIKCEQNLGHDTMYWYKQDSKKFLKIMFSYNNKELIINETVPNRFSPKSPDKAHLNLHINSLELGDSAVYFCASSQEFHYGYTFGSGTRLTVV.

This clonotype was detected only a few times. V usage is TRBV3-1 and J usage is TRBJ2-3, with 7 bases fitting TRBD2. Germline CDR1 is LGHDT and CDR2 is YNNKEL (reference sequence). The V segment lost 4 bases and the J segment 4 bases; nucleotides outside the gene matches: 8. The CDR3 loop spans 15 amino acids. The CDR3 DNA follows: TGTGCCAGCAGCCCCAGATGGGAGGGGTCAGATACGCAGTATTTT. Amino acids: CASSPRWEGSDTQYF.

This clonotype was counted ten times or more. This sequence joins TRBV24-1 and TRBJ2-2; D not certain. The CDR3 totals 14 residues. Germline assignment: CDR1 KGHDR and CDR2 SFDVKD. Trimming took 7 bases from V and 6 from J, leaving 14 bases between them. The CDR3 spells CATRSARQAGELFF. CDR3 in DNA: TGTGCCACCAGATCGGCTAGGCAGGCCGGGGAGCTGTTTTTT.

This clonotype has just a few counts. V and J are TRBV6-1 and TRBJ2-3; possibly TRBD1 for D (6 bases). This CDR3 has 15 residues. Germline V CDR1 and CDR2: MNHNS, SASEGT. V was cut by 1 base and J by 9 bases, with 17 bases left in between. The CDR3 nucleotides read TGTGCCAGCAGTGAAGGGGGGCAGGCCGAAATAACGCAGTATTTT. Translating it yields CASSEGGQAEITQYF.

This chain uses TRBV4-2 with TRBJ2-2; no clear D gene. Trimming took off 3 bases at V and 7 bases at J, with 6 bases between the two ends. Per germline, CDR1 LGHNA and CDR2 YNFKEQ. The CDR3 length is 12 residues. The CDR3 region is CASSHGFGELFF. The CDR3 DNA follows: TGTGCCAGCAGCCATGGTTTCGGGGAGCTGTTTTTT.

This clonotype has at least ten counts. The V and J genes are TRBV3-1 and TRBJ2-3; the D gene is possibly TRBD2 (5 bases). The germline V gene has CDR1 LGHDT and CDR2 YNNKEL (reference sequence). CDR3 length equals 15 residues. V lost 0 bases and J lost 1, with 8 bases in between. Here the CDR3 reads CASSQDGSRTDTQYF. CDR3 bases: TGTGCCAGCAGCCAAGATGGGAGCCGCACAGATACGCAGTATTTT.

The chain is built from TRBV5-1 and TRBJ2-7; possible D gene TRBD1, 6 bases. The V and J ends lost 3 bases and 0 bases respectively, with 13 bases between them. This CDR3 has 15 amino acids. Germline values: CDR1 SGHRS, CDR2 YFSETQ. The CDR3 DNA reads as TGCGCCAGCAGCTCCCGACAGGAATTCTCCTACGAGCAGTACTTC. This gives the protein CASSSRQEFSYEQYF.

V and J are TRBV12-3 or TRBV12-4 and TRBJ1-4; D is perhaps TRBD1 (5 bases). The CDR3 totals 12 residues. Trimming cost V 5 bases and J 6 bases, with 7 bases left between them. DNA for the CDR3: TGTGCCAGCAGTGGACACTATGAAAAACTGTTTTTT. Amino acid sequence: CASSGHYEKLFF.

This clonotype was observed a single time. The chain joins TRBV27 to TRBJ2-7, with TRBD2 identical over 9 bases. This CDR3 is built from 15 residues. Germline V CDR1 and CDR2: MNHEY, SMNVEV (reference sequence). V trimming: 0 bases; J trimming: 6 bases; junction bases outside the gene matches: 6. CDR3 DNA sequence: TGTGCCAGCAGTTTATCGGCGGGGGGGAGGAGCGAGCAGTACTTC. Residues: CASSLSAGGRSEQYF.

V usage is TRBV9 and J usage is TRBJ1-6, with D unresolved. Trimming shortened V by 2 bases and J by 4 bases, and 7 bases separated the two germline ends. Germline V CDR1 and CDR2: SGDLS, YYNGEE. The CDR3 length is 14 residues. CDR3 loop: CASSVDGYNSPLHF. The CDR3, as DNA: TGTGCCAGCAGCGTGGACGGTTATAATTCACCCCTCCACTTT.

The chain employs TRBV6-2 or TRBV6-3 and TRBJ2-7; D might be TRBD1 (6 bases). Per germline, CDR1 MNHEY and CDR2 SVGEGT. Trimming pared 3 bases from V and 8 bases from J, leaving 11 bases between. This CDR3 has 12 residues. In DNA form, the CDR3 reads TGTGCCAGCAGTTATACAGGGTGGAAGCAGTACGTC. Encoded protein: CASSYTGWKQYV.

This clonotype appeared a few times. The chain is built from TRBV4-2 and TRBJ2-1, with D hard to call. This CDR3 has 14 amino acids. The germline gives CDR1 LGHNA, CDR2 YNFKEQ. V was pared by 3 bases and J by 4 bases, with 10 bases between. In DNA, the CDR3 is TGTGCCAGCAGCCAGGACCCGACATACAATGAGCAGTTCTTC. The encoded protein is CASSQDPTYNEQFF.

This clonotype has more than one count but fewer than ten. CDR3 region: CASSSPSGAIDTQYF. The CDR3 region has the DNA TGCGCCAGCAGCTCGCCTTCGGGGGCCATTGATACGCAGTATTTT. The chain uses TRBV5-1 and TRBJ2-3; tentatively, D is TRBD1 or TRBD2 (6 bases each). This CDR3 contains 15 residues. V shed 3 bases and J shed 6 bases, with 17 bases lying between them. Per germline, CDR1 SGHRS and CDR2 YFSETQ.

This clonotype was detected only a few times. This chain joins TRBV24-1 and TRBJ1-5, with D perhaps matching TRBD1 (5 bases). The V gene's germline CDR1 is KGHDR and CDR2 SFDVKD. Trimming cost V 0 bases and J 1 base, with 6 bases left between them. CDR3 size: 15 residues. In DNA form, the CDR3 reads TGTGCCACCAGTGATTTGGGGGGAAGCAATCAGCCCCAGCATTTT. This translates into CATSDLGGSNQPQHF.

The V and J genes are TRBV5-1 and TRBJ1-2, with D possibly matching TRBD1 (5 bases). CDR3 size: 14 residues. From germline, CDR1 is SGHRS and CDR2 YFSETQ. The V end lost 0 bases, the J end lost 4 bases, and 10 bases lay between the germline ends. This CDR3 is CASSLEWGGYGYTF. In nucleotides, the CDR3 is TGCGCCAGCAGCTTGGAGTGGGGCGGCTATGGCTACACCTTC.

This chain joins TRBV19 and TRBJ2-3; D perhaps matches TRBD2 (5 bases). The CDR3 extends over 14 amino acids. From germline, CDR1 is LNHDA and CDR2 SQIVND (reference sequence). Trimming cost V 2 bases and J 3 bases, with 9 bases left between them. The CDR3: CASSISRETDTQYF. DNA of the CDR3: TGTGCCAGTAGTATATCTCGGGAAACAGATACGCAGTATTTT. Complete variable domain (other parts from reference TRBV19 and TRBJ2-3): DGGITQSPKYLFRKEGQNVTLSCEQNLNHDAMYWYRQDPGQGLRLIYYSQIVNDFQKGDIAEGYSVSREKKESFPLTVTSAQKNPTAFYLCASSISRETDTQYFGPGTRLTVL.

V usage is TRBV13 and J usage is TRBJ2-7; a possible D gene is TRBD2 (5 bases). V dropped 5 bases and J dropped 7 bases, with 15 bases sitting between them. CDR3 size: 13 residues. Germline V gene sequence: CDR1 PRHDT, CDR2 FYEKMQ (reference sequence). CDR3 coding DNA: TGTGCCAGCAGCCCCCCCGATTCGGGGGAGCAGTACTTC. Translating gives CASSPPDSGEQYF.

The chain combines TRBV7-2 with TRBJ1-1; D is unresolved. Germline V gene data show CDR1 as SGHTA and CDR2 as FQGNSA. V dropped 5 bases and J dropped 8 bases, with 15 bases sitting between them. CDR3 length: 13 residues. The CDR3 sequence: CASSLRPGREAFF. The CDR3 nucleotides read TGTGCCAGCAGCCTTAGACCGGGTCGGGAAGCTTTCTTT.

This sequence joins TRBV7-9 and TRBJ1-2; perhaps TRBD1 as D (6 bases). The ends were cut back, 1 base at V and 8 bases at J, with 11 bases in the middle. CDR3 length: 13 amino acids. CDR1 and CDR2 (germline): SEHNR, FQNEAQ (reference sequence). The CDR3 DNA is TGTGCCAGCAGCTTAGAAGGGGGGACCGGCTACACCTTC. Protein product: CASSLEGGTGYTF. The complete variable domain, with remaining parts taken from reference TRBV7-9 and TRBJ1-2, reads DTGVSQNPRHKITKRGQNVTFRCDPISEHNRLYWYRQTLGQGPEFLTYFQNEAQLEKSRLLSDRFSAERPKGSFSTLEIQRTEQGDSAMYLCASSLEGGTGYTFGSGTRLTVV.

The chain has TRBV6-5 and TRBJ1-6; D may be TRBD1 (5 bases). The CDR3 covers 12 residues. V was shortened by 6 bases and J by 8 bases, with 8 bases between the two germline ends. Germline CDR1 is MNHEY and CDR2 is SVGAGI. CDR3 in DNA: TGTGCCAGCAGACTAGGGGATTCACCCCTCCACTTT. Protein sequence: CASRLGDSPLHF.

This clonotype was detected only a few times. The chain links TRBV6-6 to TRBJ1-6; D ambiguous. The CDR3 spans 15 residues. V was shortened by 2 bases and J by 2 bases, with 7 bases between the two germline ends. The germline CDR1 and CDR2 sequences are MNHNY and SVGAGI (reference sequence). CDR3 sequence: CASSYPRAYNSPLHF. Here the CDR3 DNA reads TGTGCCAGCAGTTACCCAAGGGCCTATAATTCACCCCTCCACTTT.